This T cell receptor (beta chain) is from a study of CD8+ T cells in alopecia areata. Trimming at V came to 2 bases and at J to 10 bases, leaving 4 bases not matched to a gene. The CDR3 extends over 14 amino acids. Germline V CDR1 and CDR2: KGHSH, LQKENI. Noted treatment: oral pan-JAK inhibitor, 5-10 mg twice daily. Following extraction, RNA underwent reverse transcription to cDNA, which served as the sequencing template. Here immunoSEQ multiplex PCR was the method, and the copy in TCRdb shows in-frame clones only, minus some. In the table there are approximately 300,000 clones, roughly 60% of which are singletons. General study results and limits: Lesional tissue from the scalp (especially in alopecia totalis/universalis) showed higher clonality than normal scalp.

Details on this clone: Its specificity is not known.

Sequences were derived from CD4+ T cells sorted from blood, sampled at week 24, from a patient treated with tofacitinib. This clonotype was sampled from a human donor with alopecia areata. The J gene is TRBJ1-6, the V gene TRBV18, with 8 bases fitting TRBD1. CDR3 sequence (DNA): TGTGCCAGCTCACCAAGGACAGGGTGGTCACCCCTCCACTTT. Amino acid sequence: CASSPRTGWSPLHF.